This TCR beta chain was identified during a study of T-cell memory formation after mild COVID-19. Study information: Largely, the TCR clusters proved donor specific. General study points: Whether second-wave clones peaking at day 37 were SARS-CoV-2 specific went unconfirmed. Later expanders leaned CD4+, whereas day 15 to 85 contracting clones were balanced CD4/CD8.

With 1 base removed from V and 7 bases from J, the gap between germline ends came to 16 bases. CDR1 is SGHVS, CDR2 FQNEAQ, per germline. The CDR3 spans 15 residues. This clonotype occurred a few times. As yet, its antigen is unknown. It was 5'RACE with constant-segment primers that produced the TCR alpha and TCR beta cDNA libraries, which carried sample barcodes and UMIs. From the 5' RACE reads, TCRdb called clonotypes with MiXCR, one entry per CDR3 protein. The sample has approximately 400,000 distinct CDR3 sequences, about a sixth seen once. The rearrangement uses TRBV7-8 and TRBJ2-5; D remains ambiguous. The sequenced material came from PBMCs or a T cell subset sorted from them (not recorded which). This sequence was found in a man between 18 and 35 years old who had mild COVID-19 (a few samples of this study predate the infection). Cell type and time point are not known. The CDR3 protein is CASSLVVSVPRTQYF. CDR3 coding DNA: TGTGCCAGCAGCTTAGTTGTGAGTGTCCCACGGACCCAGTACTTC.